A single sample is the source of the 10 T cell receptor beta chains below, sequenced in a study of T cell repertoires in cytomegalovirus infection. Which antigens these TCRs recognize remains unknown. MiXCR, applied by TCRdb to the reads, yields one record per CDR3 protein. Of 830,000 or so distinct CDR3 sequences detected, 30% to 35% appear once; the ten largest clones hold approximately 13%. Specimen: cultured CD8+ T cells from PBMCs, collected from culture after CMV antigen stimulation. These receptors were collected from a human donor in good health (CMV status not recorded). Some clones in this sample may be carry-over from other donors' samples.

This clonotype was observed a handful of times. V and J are TRBV2 and TRBJ2-1; the match to TRBD1 covers 8 bases. Germline values: CDR1 SNHLY, CDR2 FYNNEI. The CDR3 has 15 residues. V lost 7 bases to trimming and J lost 4 bases; unmatched junction nucleotides: 9. CDR3 in DNA: TGTGCCAGCATTACGGACAGGGTGACATACAATGAGCAGTTCTTC. Translating it yields CASITDRVTYNEQFF.

Turning to this clonotype: This CDR3 fails to terminate in the conserved phenylalanine or tryptophan, so it likely reflects a read error. This rearrangement joins TRBV7-6 to TRBJ2-1; TRBD1 matches 7 bases. The germline V gene has CDR1 SGHVS and CDR2 FNYEAQ. V lost 7 bases to trimming and J lost 0 bases; unmatched junction nucleotides: 12. This CDR3 has 17 residues. The CDR3 sequence is CASIQGSGVTSYNEQFL. In DNA, the CDR3 is TGTGCCAGCATACAGGGGAGTGGGGTTACCTCCTACAATGAGCAGTTCCTC.

This clonotype was recorded at least ten times. V is TRBV7-6 and J is TRBJ1-1; 8 nucleotides match TRBD1. Germline V CDR1 and CDR2: SGHVS, FNYEAQ. This CDR3 spans 14 amino acids. V shed 1 base, J shed 8 bases, and the junction held 6 bases outside the gene matches. CDR3: CASSLGTGSGEAFF. The DNA for the CDR3 is TGTGCCAGCAGCTTAGGGACAGGGTCAGGGGAAGCTTTCTTT.

The chain employs TRBV20-1 and TRBJ2-1; possibly TRBD2 for D (7 bases). This CDR3 has 18 amino acids. The V gene's germline CDR1 is DFQATT and CDR2 SNEGSKA (reference sequence). V lost 0 bases, J lost 0 bases, and 18 bases lay in between. Here the CDR3 DNA reads TGCAGTGCTAGAGATGGCCGAGCAAGGGGGGGCTCCTACAATGAGCAGTTCTTC. Amino acid sequence: CSARDGRARGGSYNEQFF.

A few counts support this clonotype. The chain has TRBV2 and TRBJ2-1; the D call may be TRBD1 or TRBD2 (5 bases each). Trimming shortened V by 8 bases and J by 12 bases, and 11 bases separated the two germline ends. Germline V gives CDR1 SNHLY, CDR2 FYNNEI. The CDR3 spans 10 residues. The CDR3, as DNA: TGTGCCAGCCGGGGTAGGGGGCAGTTCTTC. The encoded protein is CASRGRGQFF. Looking up the rest from reference TRBV2 and TRBJ2-1 gives the full variable domain: EPEVTQTPSHQVTQMGQEVILRCVPISNHLYFYWYRQILGQKVEFLVSFYNNEISEKSEIFDDQFSVERPDGSNFTLKIRSTKLEDSAMYFCASRGRGQFFGPGTRLTVL.

This clonotype appeared many times. The rearrangement links TRBV7-9 to TRBJ2-1; D tentatively reads TRBD1 or TRBD2 (5 bases each). The germline gives CDR1 SEHNR, CDR2 FQNEAQ (reference sequence). The V and J ends lost 3 bases and 4 bases respectively, with 13 bases between them. CDR3 size: 15 residues. CDR3 in amino acids: CASSLGRWGYNEQFF. In DNA, the CDR3 is TGTGCCAGCAGCTTGGGTCGGTGGGGGTACAATGAGCAGTTCTTC.

This clonotype was seen repeatedly, ten times or more. This chain connects TRBV7-6 to TRBJ2-5; D is unresolved. CDR1 SGHVS and CDR2 FNYEAQ come from the germline V gene. CDR3 length: 11 residues. V lost 6 bases and J lost 4, with 6 bases in between. Written as DNA, the CDR3 is TGTGCCAGCAGAAAAGGAGAGACCCAGTACTTC. It codes for CASRKGETQYF.

This chain joins TRBV4-1 and TRBJ2-1; 8 bases agree with TRBD2. Germline lookup yields CDR1 MGHRA and CDR2 YSYEKL. V was pared by 2 bases and J by 1 base, with 4 bases of the junction left unmatched. This CDR3 is 16 amino acids long. CDR3 residues: CASSQRSGASYNEQFF. The CDR3 DNA sequence: TGCGCCAGCAGCCAACGTAGCGGGGCTTCCTACAATGAGCAGTTCTTC.

The chain joins TRBV28 to TRBJ2-1; 8 bases are shared with TRBD2. The CDR3 contains 15 residues. V lost 3 bases to trimming and J lost 7 bases; unmatched junction nucleotides: 8. Germline CDR1 MDHEN, CDR2 SYDVKM. The CDR3 DNA sequence: TGTGCCAGCAGTTTGGTCGGGACTAGGAAGAATGAGCAGTTCTTC. Translating gives CASSLVGTRKNEQFF.

There are a few counts of this clonotype. This rearrangement joins TRBV7-8 to TRBJ2-3, with 10 bases matching TRBD1. The V gene's germline CDR1 is SGHVS and CDR2 FQNEAQ. The CDR3 has 18 residues. With 5 bases clipped from V and 4 bases from J, the junction kept 15 bases outside the gene matches. CDR3 region: CASSANFPGQGLSDTQYF. The CDR3 coding sequence is TGTGCCAGCAGCGCCAACTTTCCGGGACAGGGGCTCTCAGATACGCAGTATTTT.